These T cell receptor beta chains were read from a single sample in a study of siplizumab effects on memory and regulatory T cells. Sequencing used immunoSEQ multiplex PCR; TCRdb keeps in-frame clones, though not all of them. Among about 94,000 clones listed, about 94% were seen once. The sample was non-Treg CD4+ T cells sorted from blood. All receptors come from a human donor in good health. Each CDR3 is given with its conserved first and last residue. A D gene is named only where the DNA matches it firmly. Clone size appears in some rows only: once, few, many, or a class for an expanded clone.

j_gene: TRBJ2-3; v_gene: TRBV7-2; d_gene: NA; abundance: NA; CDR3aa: CASSLVGSRTDTQYF; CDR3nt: TGTGCCAGCAGCTTAGTTGGTAGTCGCACAGATACGCAGTATTTT
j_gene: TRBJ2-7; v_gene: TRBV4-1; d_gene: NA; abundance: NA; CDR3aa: CASSQEGSSSYEQYF; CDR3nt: TGCGCCAGCAGCCAAGAGGGCTCCAGCTCCTACGAGCAGTACTTC
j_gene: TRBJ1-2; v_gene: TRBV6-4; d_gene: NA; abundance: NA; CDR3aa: CATWSGYGYTF; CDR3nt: TGTGCCACCTGGTCGGGGTATGGCTACACCTTC
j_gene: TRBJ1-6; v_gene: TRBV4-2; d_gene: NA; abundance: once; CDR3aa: CASSQEADSPLHF; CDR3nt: TGTGCCAGCAGCCAAGAGGCGGATTCACCCCTCCACTTT
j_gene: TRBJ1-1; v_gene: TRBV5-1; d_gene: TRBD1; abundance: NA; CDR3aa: CASSVGTATNTEAFF; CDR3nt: TGCGCCAGCAGCGTTGGGACAGCTACGAACACTGAAGCTTTCTTT
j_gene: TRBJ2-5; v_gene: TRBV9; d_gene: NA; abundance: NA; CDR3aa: CASSVGVRTETQYF; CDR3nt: TGTGCCAGCAGCGTAGGGGTTAGGACGGAGACCCAGTACTTC
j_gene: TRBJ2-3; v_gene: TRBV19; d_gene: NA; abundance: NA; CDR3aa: CASSPQSTDTQYF; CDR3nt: TGTGCCAGTAGTCCCCAGAGCACAGATACGCAGTATTTT
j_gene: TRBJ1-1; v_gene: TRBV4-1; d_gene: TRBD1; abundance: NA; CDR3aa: CASSLQGFTEAFF; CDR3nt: TGCGCCAGCAGCCTACAGGGGTTCACTGAAGCTTTCTTT
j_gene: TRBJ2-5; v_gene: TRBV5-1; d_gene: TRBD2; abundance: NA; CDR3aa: CASRTSGGDVETQYF; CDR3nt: TGCGCCAGTAGGACTAGCGGGGGCGACGTGGAGACCCAGTACTTC
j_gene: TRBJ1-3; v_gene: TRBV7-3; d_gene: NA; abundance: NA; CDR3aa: CASSSTPGNTIYF; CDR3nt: TGTGCCAGCAGCTCCACCCCTGGAAACACCATATATTTT
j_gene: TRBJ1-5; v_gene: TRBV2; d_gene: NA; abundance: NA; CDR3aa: CASMTHDQPQHF; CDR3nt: TGTGCCAGCATGACCCACGATCAGCCCCAGCATTTT
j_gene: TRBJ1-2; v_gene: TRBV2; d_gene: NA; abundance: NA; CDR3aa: CASTVDYGYTF; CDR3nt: TGTGCCAGCACCGTCGACTATGGCTACACCTTC
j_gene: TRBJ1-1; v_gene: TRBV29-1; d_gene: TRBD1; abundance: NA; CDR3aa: CSVRRTGKNTEAFF; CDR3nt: TGCAGCGTTCGTCGGACAGGGAAGAACACTGAAGCTTTCTTT
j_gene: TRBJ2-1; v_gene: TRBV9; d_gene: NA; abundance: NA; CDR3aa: CASSVADGRYNEQFF; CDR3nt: TGTGCCAGCAGCGTAGCTGACGGGAGATACAATGAGCAGTTCTTC
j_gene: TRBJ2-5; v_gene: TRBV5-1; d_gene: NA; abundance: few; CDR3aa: CASSPTRSETQYF; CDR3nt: TGCGCCAGCAGCCCTACTAGGAGTGAGACCCAGTACTTC
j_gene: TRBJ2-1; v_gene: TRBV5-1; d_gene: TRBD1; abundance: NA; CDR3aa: CASSLAQGAYNEQFF; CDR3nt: TGCGCCAGCAGCTTGGCCCAGGGGGCCTACAATGAGCAGTTCTTC
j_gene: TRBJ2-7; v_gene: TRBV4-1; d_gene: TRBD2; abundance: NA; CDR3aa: CASSQDGAGSSYEQYF; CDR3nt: TGCGCCAGCAGCCAAGATGGAGCGGGGAGCTCCTACGAGCAGTACTTC
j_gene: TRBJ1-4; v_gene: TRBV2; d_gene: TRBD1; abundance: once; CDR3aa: CASSADRSNEKLFF; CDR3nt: TGTGCCAGCAGTGCGGACAGGAGTAATGAAAAACTGTTTTTT
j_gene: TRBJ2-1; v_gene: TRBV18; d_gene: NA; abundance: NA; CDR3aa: CASSPRAGVDYNEQFF; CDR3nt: TGTGCCAGCTCACCACGCGCAGGGGTCGACTACAATGAGCAGTTCTTC
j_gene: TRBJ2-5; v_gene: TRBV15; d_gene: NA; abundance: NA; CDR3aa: CATSRDRGKETQYF; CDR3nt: TGTGCCACCAGCAGAGACAGGGGTAAAGAGACCCAGTACTTC
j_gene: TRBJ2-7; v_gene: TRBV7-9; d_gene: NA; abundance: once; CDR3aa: CASRPFGAEQYF; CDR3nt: TGTGCCAGCCGGCCTTTTGGGGCCGAGCAGTACTTC
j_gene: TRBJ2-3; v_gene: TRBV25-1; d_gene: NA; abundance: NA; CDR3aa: CASKITDTQYF; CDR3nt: TGTGCCAGCAAGATCACAGATACGCAGTATTTT
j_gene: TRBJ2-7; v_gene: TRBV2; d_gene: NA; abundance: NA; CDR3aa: CASSREFEYEQYF; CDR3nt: TGTGCCAGCAGTCGGGAGTTTGAATACGAGCAGTACTTC
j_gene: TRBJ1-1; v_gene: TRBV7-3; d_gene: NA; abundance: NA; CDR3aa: CASSLASVTEAFF; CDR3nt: TGTGCCAGCAGCTTAGCTTCAGTCACTGAAGCTTTCTTT
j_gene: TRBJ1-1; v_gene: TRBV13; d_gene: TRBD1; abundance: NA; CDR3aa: CASSSSRDRYTEAFF; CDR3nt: TGTGCCAGCAGCTCGTCCCGGGACAGGTACACTGAAGCTTTCTTT
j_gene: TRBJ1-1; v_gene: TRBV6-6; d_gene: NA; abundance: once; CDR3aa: CASSSGSGTTTTEAFF; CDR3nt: TGTGCCAGCAGTTCGGGATCCGGGACAACTACCACTGAAGCTTTCTTT
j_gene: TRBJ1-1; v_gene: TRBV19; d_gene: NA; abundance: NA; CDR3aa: CASTEGGTLNTEAFF; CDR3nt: TGTGCCAGTACCGAGGGGGGGACCTTGAACACTGAAGCTTTCTTT
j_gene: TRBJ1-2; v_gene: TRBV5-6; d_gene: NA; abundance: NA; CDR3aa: CASSLTNYGYTF; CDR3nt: TGTGCCAGCAGCTTAACTAACTATGGCTACACCTTC
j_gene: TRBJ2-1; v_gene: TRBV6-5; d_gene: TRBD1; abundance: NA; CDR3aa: CASSWTGDNEQFF; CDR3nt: TGTGCCAGCAGTTGGACAGGAGACAATGAGCAGTTCTTC
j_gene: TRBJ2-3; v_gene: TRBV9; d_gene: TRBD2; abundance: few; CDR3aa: CASSVAGGPVDTQYF; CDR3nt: TGTGCCAGCAGCGTGGCGGGAGGGCCTGTAGATACGCAGTATTTT
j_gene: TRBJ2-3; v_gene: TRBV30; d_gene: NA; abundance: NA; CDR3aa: CAWSLLDTQYF; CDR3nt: TGTGCCTGGAGCCTACTGGATACGCAGTATTTT
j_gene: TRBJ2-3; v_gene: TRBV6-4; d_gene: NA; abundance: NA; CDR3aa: CASSDSGHRTDTQYF; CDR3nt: TGTGCCAGCAGTGACTCGGGACACCGCACAGATACGCAGTATTTT
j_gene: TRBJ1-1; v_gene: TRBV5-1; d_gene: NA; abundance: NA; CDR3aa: CASSFTFRGENTEAFF; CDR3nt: TGCGCCAGCAGCTTCACTTTCAGGGGTGAGAACACTGAAGCTTTCTTT
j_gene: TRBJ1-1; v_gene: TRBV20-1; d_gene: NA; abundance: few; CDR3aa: CSARDISPTF; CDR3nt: TGCAGTGCTAGAGATATCTCACCAACTTTT
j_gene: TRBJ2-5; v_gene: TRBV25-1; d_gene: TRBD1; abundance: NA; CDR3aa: CASTRGLREETQYF; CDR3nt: TGTGCCAGCACCAGGGGGTTAAGGGAAGAGACCCAGTACTTC
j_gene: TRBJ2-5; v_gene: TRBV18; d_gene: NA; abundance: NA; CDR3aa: CASSPSIQETQYF; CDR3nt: TGTGCCAGCTCACCTAGCATCCAAGAGACCCAGTACTTC
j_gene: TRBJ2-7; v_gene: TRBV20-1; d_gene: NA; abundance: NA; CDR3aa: CSASPSYEQYF; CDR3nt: TGCAGTGCTAGTCCCTCCTACGAGCAGTACTTC
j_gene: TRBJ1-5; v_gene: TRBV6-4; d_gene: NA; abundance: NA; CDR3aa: CASSPEKGTNQPQHF; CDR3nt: TGTGCCAGCAGCCCGGAGAAGGGGACCAATCAGCCCCAGCATTTT
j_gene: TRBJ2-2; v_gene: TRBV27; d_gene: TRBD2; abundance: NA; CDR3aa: CASQRGANTGELFF; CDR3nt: TGTGCCAGCCAGCGGGGGGCGAACACCGGGGAGCTGTTTTTT
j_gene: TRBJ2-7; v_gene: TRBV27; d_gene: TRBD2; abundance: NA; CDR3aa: CASSFVSGTYEQYF; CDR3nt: TGTGCCAGCAGTTTTGTCAGCGGGACGTACGAGCAGTACTTC
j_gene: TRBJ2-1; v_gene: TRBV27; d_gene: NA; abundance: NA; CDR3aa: CASSLAGRDEQFF; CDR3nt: TGTGCCAGCAGTCTCGCAGGGCGGGATGAGCAGTTCTTC
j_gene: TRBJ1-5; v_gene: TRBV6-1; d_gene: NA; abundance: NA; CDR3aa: CASSSGEDQPQHF; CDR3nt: TGTGCCAGCAGTTCGGGTGAGGATCAGCCCCAGCATTTT
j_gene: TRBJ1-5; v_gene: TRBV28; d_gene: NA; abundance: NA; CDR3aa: CASSLSPDSRPQPQHF; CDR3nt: TGTGCCAGCAGTTTATCGCCGGACAGTCGGCCTCAGCCCCAGCATTTT
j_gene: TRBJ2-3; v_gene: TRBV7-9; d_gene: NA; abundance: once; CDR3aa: CASSPSQGRTDTQYF; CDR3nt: TGTGCCAGCAGCCCGTCCCAGGGACGCACAGATACGCAGTATTTT
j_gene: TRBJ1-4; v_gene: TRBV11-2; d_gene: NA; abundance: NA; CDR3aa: CASSFPGRDNEKLFF; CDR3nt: TGTGCCAGCAGCTTCCCGGGACGCGATAATGAAAAACTGTTTTTT